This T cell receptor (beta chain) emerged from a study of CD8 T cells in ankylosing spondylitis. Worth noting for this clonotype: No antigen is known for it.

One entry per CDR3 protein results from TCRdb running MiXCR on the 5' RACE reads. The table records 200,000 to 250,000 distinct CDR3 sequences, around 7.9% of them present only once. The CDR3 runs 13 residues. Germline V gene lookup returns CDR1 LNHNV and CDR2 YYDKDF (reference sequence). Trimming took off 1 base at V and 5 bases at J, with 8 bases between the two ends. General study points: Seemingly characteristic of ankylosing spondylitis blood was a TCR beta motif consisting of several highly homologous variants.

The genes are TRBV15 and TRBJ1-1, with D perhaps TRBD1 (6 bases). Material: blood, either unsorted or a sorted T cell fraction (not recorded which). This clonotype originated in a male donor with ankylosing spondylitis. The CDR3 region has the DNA TGTGCCACCAGCAGAGTCCAGGGGACTGAAGCTTTCTTT. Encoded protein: CATSRVQGTEAFF.